These 19 T cell receptor beta chains were all obtained from the same sample, sequenced in a study of OX40 agonist ivuxolimab in advanced cancers. Assay: immunoSEQ multiplex PCR; the TCRdb copy retains only in-frame clones and omits some. The sample has 65,000 to 90,000 clones, around 89% seen once. This specimen was CD4+ or CD8+ T cells sorted from blood, taken in a trial of the OX40 agonist ivuxolimab. Receptors originate from an adult with an advanced solid tumor such as melanoma, head and neck, liver or kidney cancer.

The gene calls are TRBV18 and TRBJ2-3; D uncertain. CDR1 and CDR2 from the germline V gene are KGHSH and LQKENI. CDR3 length equals 14 residues. Trimming shortened V by 2 bases and J by 4 bases, and 10 bases separated the two germline ends. The CDR3 DNA reads TGTGCCAGCTCACCAGGCGTTTGGTCAGATACGCAGTATTTT. Its protein is CASSPGVWSDTQYF.

The chain uses TRBV9 and TRBJ2-3; 14 nucleotides match TRBD2. Germline trimming cut 1 base from V and 1 base from J; bases unmatched to any gene: 8. The CDR3 is 19 residues long. Germline V gene data show CDR1 as SGDLS and CDR2 as YYNGEE. CDR3 sequence (DNA): TGTGCCAGCAGCGTAAAGGGACTAGCGGGAGCAGGGGGCACAGATACGCAGTATTTT. Its protein product is CASSVKGLAGAGGTDTQYF. Looking up the rest from reference TRBV9 and TRBJ2-3 gives the full variable domain: DSGVTQTPKHLITATGQRVTLRCSPRSGDLSVYWYQQSLDQGLQFLIQYYNGEERAKGNILERFSAQQFPDLHSELNLSSLELGDSALYFCASSVKGLAGAGGTDTQYFGPGTRLTVL.

This clone was seen more than once but under ten times. V gene TRBV7-3 combines with J gene TRBJ2-3; TRBD2 matches at 8 bases. Trimming at V came to 5 bases and at J to 2 bases, leaving 3 bases not matched to a gene. The CDR3 is 14 residues long. In germline, CDR1 is SGHTA, CDR2 FQGTGA. This CDR3 reads CASSLSGTTDTQYF. As DNA, the CDR3 is TGTGCCAGCAGCCTTAGCGGGACCACAGATACGCAGTATTTT.

This rearrangement joins TRBV20-1 to TRBJ1-2, with D possibly TRBD1 on 5 matching bases. V lost 4 bases, J lost 6 bases, and 9 bases lay in between. Germline assignment: CDR1 DFQATT and CDR2 SNEGSKA (reference sequence). This CDR3 has 11 amino acids. The CDR3 here is CSAKLGDGYTF. CDR3 nucleotides: TGCAGTGCTAAATTGGGGGATGGCTACACCTTC.

This rearrangement joins TRBV19 to TRBJ2-1; D is unclear. Germline lookup yields CDR1 LNHDA and CDR2 SQIVND (reference sequence). Trimming removed 5 bases at V and 4 bases at J, with 6 bases between. The CDR3 loop spans 12 amino acids. The CDR3 bases are TGTGCCAGTAGTGCCCGTTACAATGAGCAGTTCTTC. Encoded protein: CASSARYNEQFF. Using reference TRBV19 and TRBJ2-1 for the parts outside the CDR3, the full variable domain is DGGITQSPKYLFRKEGQNVTLSCEQNLNHDAMYWYRQDPGQGLRLIYYSQIVNDFQKGDIAEGYSVSREKKESFPLTVTSAQKNPTAFYLCASSARYNEQFFGPGTRLTVL.

This chain joins TRBV29-1 and TRBJ2-5; 7 positions match TRBD1. Germline V gene lookup returns CDR1 SQVTM and CDR2 ANQGSEA. V gave up 0 bases and J gave up 11 bases; unmatched junction bases: 12. This CDR3 comprises 14 residues. The CDR3 region has the DNA TGCAGCGTTGAAGACGGGACAGACATGGGGGAGCAGTACTTC. It encodes CSVEDGTDMGEQYF.

V is TRBV5-4 and J is TRBJ2-3, with D hard to call. With 0 bases removed from V and 2 bases from J, the gap between germline ends came to 7 bases. The CDR3 consists of 14 residues. Per germline, CDR1 SGHNT and CDR2 YYREEE (reference sequence). The CDR3 reads CASSLEGFTDTQYF. CDR3 nucleotides: TGTGCCAGCAGCTTGGAAGGTTTCACAGATACGCAGTATTTT.

V and J are TRBV5-1 and TRBJ2-3, with a weak D call TRBD2 (5 bases). V was cut by 2 bases and J by 0 bases, with 13 bases left in between. This CDR3 has 16 amino acids. Germline CDR1 reads SGHRS; CDR2 reads YFSETQ. CDR3 region: CASSFNGRTSTDTQYF. The CDR3 nucleotides are TGCGCCAGCAGCTTTAACGGCCGGACTAGCACAGATACGCAGTATTTT.

The chain links TRBV9 to TRBJ2-2, with D possibly TRBD1 on 5 matching bases. The CDR3 has 14 amino acids. With 9 bases removed from V and 5 bases from J, the gap between germline ends came to 17 bases. CDR1 and CDR2 (germline): SGDLS, YYNGEE. The CDR3 bases are TGTGCCATCCCCCGGGCAGGGCCAACCGGGGAGCTGTTTTTT. Encoded protein: CAIPRAGPTGELFF.

This chain connects TRBV5-1 to TRBJ2-1; TRBD1 matches at 7 bases. CDR3 length: 15 amino acids. Trimming cost V 3 bases and J 2 bases; bases outside gene matches: 5. CDR1 and CDR2 (germline): SGHRS, YFSETQ. This CDR3 is CASSSGQSAYNEQFF. For the CDR3, the DNA is TGCGCCAGCAGCTCGGGACAGTCGGCCTACAATGAGCAGTTCTTC.

This sequence joins TRBV28 and TRBJ2-7; D not certain. Germline V gene sequence: CDR1 MDHEN, CDR2 SYDVKM. The CDR3 is made up of 12 amino acids. V was clipped by 6 bases and J by 6 bases, with 12 bases between them. The CDR3 DNA is TGTGCCAGCAGGGGTAGTAAGTCCGAGCAGTACTTC. It encodes CASRGSKSEQYF.

This chain joins TRBV5-1 and TRBJ2-1; D ambiguous. Per germline, CDR1 SGHRS and CDR2 YFSETQ. The V end was cut by 2 bases, the J end by 1 base, with 10 bases between. There are 15 residues in the CDR3. For the CDR3, the DNA is TGCGCCAGCAGCTTTGACGGAACTTCCTACAATGAGCAGTTCTTC. It specifies CASSFDGTSYNEQFF.

The rearrangement joins TRBV7-9 to TRBJ2-7; 7 nucleotides align to TRBD2. This CDR3 is built from 13 residues. Germline CDR1 and CDR2: SEHNR and FQNEAQ (reference sequence). The V segment lost 4 bases and the J segment 3 bases; nucleotides outside the gene matches: 3. The CDR3 DNA reads TGTGCCAGCAGCTCCCCTAGCGGCTACGAGCAGTACTTC. It specifies CASSSPSGYEQYF.

V gene TRBV4-2 combines with J gene TRBJ1-4, with D possibly TRBD1 on 5 matching bases. CDR1 and CDR2 (germline): LGHNA, YNFKEQ. V dropped 1 base and J dropped 7 bases, with 13 bases sitting between them. The CDR3 is 15 residues long. The CDR3 nucleotides read TGTGCCAGCAGCCAAGGAGGGGCGGTACGTGAAAAACTGTTTTTT. It is translated as CASSQGGAVREKLFF.

The J gene is TRBJ2-3, the V gene TRBV19, with D maybe TRBD2 (5 bases). The CDR3 extends over 15 amino acids. V was clipped by 7 bases and J by 8 bases, with 22 bases between them. Germline V gene lookup returns CDR1 LNHDA and CDR2 SQIVND (reference sequence). As DNA, the CDR3 is TGTGCCAGTAAGAGATTGGCCACACCCGAGGGTACGCAGTATTTT. Protein sequence: CASKRLATPEGTQYF. The complete variable domain, with remaining parts taken from reference TRBV19 and TRBJ2-3, reads DGGITQSPKYLFRKEGQNVTLSCEQNLNHDAMYWYRQDPGQGLRLIYYSQIVNDFQKGDIAEGYSVSREKKESFPLTVTSAQKNPTAFYLCASKRLATPEGTQYFGPGTRLTVL.

The rearrangement uses TRBV5-6 and TRBJ1-5; no clear D. Trimming stripped 4 bases from V and 1 base from J, with 3 bases between. The CDR3 length is 12 residues. Per the germline V gene, CDR1 is SGHDT and CDR2 is YYEEEE. This CDR3 is CASSRSNQPQHF. As DNA, the CDR3 is TGTGCCAGCAGCAGAAGCAATCAGCCCCAGCATTTT.

The chain employs TRBV19 and TRBJ2-7; D is perhaps TRBD1 (5 bases). The germline V gene encodes CDR1 LNHDA and CDR2 SQIVND (reference sequence). This CDR3 contains 13 residues. Trimming left V 6 bases short and J 2 bases short, with 11 bases between. The CDR3: CASSEQVTYEQYF. CDR3 in DNA: TGTGCCAGTAGCGAACAGGTTACCTACGAGCAGTACTTC.

The chain has TRBV27 and TRBJ2-7; D perhaps matches TRBD1 (7 bases). V lost 6 bases, J lost 0 bases, and 9 bases lay in between. CDR3 length equals 13 residues. The V gene's germline CDR1 is MNHEY and CDR2 SMNVEV (reference sequence). CDR3 in DNA: TGTGCCAGCAGGCGGGACAGCTCCTACGAGCAGTACTTC. Translated: CASRRDSSYEQYF.

The chain links TRBV15 to TRBJ2-3; possibly TRBD2 for D (6 bases). Trimming removed 7 bases from V and 4 bases from J, with 18 bases in between. CDR1 is LNHNV and CDR2 is YYDKDF in the germline V gene (reference sequence). CDR3 length: 15 amino acids. The CDR3 region is CATTSSRDFSDTQYF. CDR3 sequence (DNA): TGTGCCACCACCTCGTCCCGGGACTTTTCAGATACGCAGTATTTT.